The entry below describes one T cell receptor (beta chain). It lacks a known antigen. Per-nucleotide qualities are absent, and no much larger clonotype sits a single base away. The cohort was made up of about 39 patients with surgically resected non-small-cell lung cancer, each of whom had both a primary tumor specimen and a brain metastasis specimen. Archival formalin-fixed, paraffin-embedded tissues were used as the tumor specimens. The data originate from a study of brain metastases from non-small cell lung cancer (dated by TCRdb to about 2019). About the full investigation: In non-small-cell lung cancer patients, the researchers characterized the immune microenvironment of brain metastases and primary tumors that had been resected as matched pairs.

Cut back by 0 bases and 6 bases, the V and J ends lie 8 bases apart. The CDR3 contains 12 residues, cysteine and phenylalanine counted. The entry retains the CDR3 DNA only, 36 bases that are in frame from base 1. Reading the germline V gene gives CDR1 SQVTM and CDR2 ANQGSEA. Paper-wide results and their limitations: Paired brain metastases and primary tumors largely shared TCR repertoires, although T-cell densities in the metastases were sparse. T-cell infiltration was lower in brain metastases than in primary tumors (P < 0.001). T-cell clones appeared expanded in around two thirds of brain metastases relative to the matched primary tumors.

To prepare the library, the immunoSEQ multiplex PCR assay was applied. Alongside a 770-gene immune expression panel, the team sequenced the T-cell receptor beta chain repertoire. TCRdb carries this immuneACCESS record with in-frame sequences only. Its versions omit some clonotypes, under half of them owing to an unresolved V gene in the studies checked, with the rest unexplained. The sample table lists some 510 clones, about 73% of them with a count of one. 20% to 25% of the sample goes to the ten largest clones. This receptor was taken from a donor older than 35 with non-small cell lung cancer. The source material was tissue from a brain metastasis. The sample's cell subset or site label is to be understood as: resected brain metastasis paired with primary lung tumor. This sequence uses TRBV29-1 and TRBJ1-1; the D gene cannot be resolved reliably. CDR3 region: CSVEDWPPEAFF. The bases are TGCAGCGTTGAAGATTGGCCGCCTGAAGCTTTCTTT.